Presented here are 28 T cell receptor beta chains from one specimen sequenced in a study of blood T cell repertoires in COVID-19. Assay: immunoSEQ multiplex PCR; the TCRdb copy retains only in-frame clones and omits some. The sample lists around 250,000 clones; 86% were seen once. Sequencing was performed on peripheral blood. These receptors were taken from a young man with active or convalescent COVID-19.

This clone was recorded once. This chain uses TRBV25-1 with TRBJ2-1, with 9 bases that match TRBD2. The CDR3 spans 13 residues. CDR1 MGHDK and CDR2 SYGVNS come from the germline V gene. J was trimmed by 8 bases and V by 7 bases; bases with no gene match: 6. The CDR3 loop is CASNLAGTYEQFF. CDR3 DNA: TGTGCCAGCAACCTAGCGGGAACGTATGAGCAGTTCTTC.

The rearrangement uses TRBV28 and TRBJ2-7; D is ambiguous. V was pared by 4 bases and J by 4 bases, with 11 bases between. CDR1 and CDR2 (germline): MDHEN, SYDVKM. The CDR3 consists of 13 residues. CDR3 residues: CASSSISHYEQYF. CDR3 in DNA: TGTGCCAGCAGTTCCATATCACATTACGAGCAGTACTTC. Using reference TRBV28 and TRBJ2-7 for the parts outside the CDR3, the full variable domain is DVKVTQSSRYLVKRTGEKVFLECVQDMDHENMFWYRQDPGLGLRLIYFSYDVKMKEKGDIPEGYSVSREKKERFSLILESASTNQTSMYLCASSSISHYEQYFGPGTRLTVT.

This chain joins TRBV4-2 and TRBJ2-2, with 10 bases lining up with TRBD2. The CDR3 is made up of 14 amino acids. Unmatched junction bases numbered 2, after V lost 4 bases and J lost 6 bases. The germline V gene encodes CDR1 LGHNA and CDR2 YNFKEQ. CDR3 protein: CASSRTSGAGELFF. CDR3 in DNA: TGTGCCAGCAGCCGGACTAGCGGCGCCGGGGAGCTGTTTTTT.

This chain joins TRBV25-1 and TRBJ1-5; D possibly corresponds to TRBD1 (5 bases). Trimming pared 3 bases from V and 9 bases from J, leaving 12 bases between. The CDR3 spans 13 residues. Germline lookup yields CDR1 MGHDK and CDR2 SYGVNS. CDR3 loop: CASSDRGEGPQHF. CDR3 sequence (DNA): TGTGCCAGCAGTGACCGGGGGGAGGGGCCCCAGCATTTT.

This chain connects TRBV6-5 to TRBJ2-7, with TRBD2 identical over 12 bases. This CDR3 is built from 15 residues. With 5 bases clipped from V and 6 bases from J, the junction kept 8 bases outside the gene matches. Looked up from germline, CDR1 is MNHEY and CDR2 is SVGAGI. CDR3 region: CASSKTSGRGVEQYF. The DNA of the CDR3 is TGTGCCAGCAGTAAGACTAGCGGGAGAGGAGTCGAGCAGTACTTC.

The chain carries TRBV6-6 and TRBJ2-7; D remains ambiguous. This CDR3 has 15 amino acids. CDR1 MNHNY and CDR2 SVGAGI come from the germline V gene (reference sequence). V was cut by 2 bases and J by 0 bases, with 11 bases left in between. The CDR3 sequence is CASSYRVSLSYEQYF. CDR3 sequence (DNA): TGTGCCAGCAGTTACCGAGTATCCCTCTCCTACGAGCAGTACTTC.

J is TRBJ2-7 and V is TRBV9, with 7 bases identical to TRBD2. The CDR3 loop spans 18 amino acids. Germline V CDR1 and CDR2: SGDLS, YYNGEE. V shed 3 bases, J shed 3 bases, and the junction held 18 bases outside the gene matches. The CDR3 protein is CASSGGSTSGSLGYEQYF. Here the CDR3 DNA reads TGTGCCAGCAGCGGCGGGAGCACCTCCGGATCCTTGGGCTACGAGCAGTACTTC.

This clone was picked up a small number of times. The J gene is TRBJ1-5, the V gene TRBV19, with 7 bases identical to TRBD1. V trimming: 6 bases; J trimming: 8 bases; junction bases outside the gene matches: 10. The germline CDR1 and CDR2 sequences are LNHDA and SQIVND (reference sequence). CDR3 length equals 14 residues. CDR3 sequence reads: CASRGGQLSKPQHF. Here the CDR3 DNA reads TGTGCCAGTAGGGGGGGACAGCTCTCAAAGCCCCAGCATTTT.

CDR3 loop: CASGEGVREQYF. CDR3 in DNA: TGTGCCAGCGGGGAGGGGGTACGCGAGCAGTACTTC. The rearrangement links TRBV6-5 to TRBJ2-7; D may be TRBD2 (7 bases). CDR3 length equals 12 residues. Between the trimmed V and J ends, which lost 8 bases and 6 bases, there was a span of 14 bases. CDR1 and CDR2 (germline): MNHEY, SVGAGI.

This clone was seen more than once but under ten times. This chain uses TRBV13 with TRBJ1-4; tentative D call: TRBD1 (6 bases). The CDR3 totals 16 residues. Trimming pared 0 bases from V and 3 bases from J, leaving 11 bases between. Germline CDR1 PRHDT, CDR2 FYEKMQ (reference sequence). The CDR3 loop reads CASSLGPGAPNEKLFF. In nucleotides, the CDR3 is TGTGCCAGCAGCTTAGGCCCAGGGGCCCCTAATGAAAAACTGTTTTTT.

As regards this clone: This CDR3 is missing its conserved last phenylalanine or tryptophan, likely due to a read error. It is unclear where the CDR3 begins or ends on the DNA, so no DNA is shown, and the CDR3 is as TCRdb lists it. The chain has TRBV6-7 and TRBJ1-2; the D call TRBD1 from the table was never checked on the DNA. TRBV6-7 counts as an open reading frame of uncertain function. Inclusive of both ends, the CDR3 amounts to 12 amino acids. CDR3 loop: CASHPYRGVQVV.

The V gene is TRBV4-2, the J gene TRBJ1-5, with D possibly matching TRBD1 (6 bases). The V and J ends lost 0 bases and 9 bases respectively, with 15 bases between them. This CDR3 is built from 15 residues. Per the germline V gene, CDR1 is LGHNA and CDR2 is YNFKEQ. Here the CDR3 DNA reads TGTGCCAGCAGCCAAGACCAGACAGGTCCCCGGCCCCAGCATTTT. Its translation: CASSQDQTGPRPQHF.

The genes are TRBV28 and TRBJ2-7; 8 bases line up with TRBD1. With 6 bases clipped from V and 0 bases from J, the junction kept 7 bases outside the gene matches. This CDR3 has 15 residues. The germline gives CDR1 MDHEN, CDR2 SYDVKM. CDR3: CASRRQGKSSYEQYF. CDR3 nucleotide sequence: TGTGCCAGCAGACGACAGGGGAAGAGCTCCTACGAGCAGTACTTC.

The chain couples TRBV18 to TRBJ1-5, with 7 bases fitting TRBD1. Germline trimming cut 6 bases from V and 5 bases from J; bases unmatched to any gene: 10. Germline V CDR1 and CDR2: KGHSH, LQKENI. CDR3 length: 15 amino acids. The CDR3 loop reads CASSLQGGSDQPQHF. The DNA for the CDR3 is TGTGCCAGCTCCTTACAAGGGGGCTCCGATCAGCCCCAGCATTTT.

The rearrangement uses TRBV9 and TRBJ2-1; 7 nucleotides align to TRBD1. CDR3 length equals 13 residues. The germline gives CDR1 SGDLS, CDR2 YYNGEE. Germline trimming cut 8 bases from V and 4 bases from J; bases unmatched to any gene: 6. Here the CDR3 DNA reads TGTGCCAGAACAGGGGCATTATACAATGAGCAGTTCTTC. Its translation is CARTGALYNEQFF.

This clone was picked up one time. The chain links TRBV6-5 to TRBJ1-3, with D unclear. The CDR3 contains 12 residues. Trimming removed 6 bases from V and 3 bases from J, with 6 bases in between. Germline CDR1 is MNHEY and CDR2 is SVGAGI. Here the CDR3 reads CASSRDGNTIYF. Written as DNA, the CDR3 is TGTGCCAGCAGCCGGGATGGAAACACCATATATTTT.

This sequence joins TRBV6-5 and TRBJ1-2; D not resolved. V lost 8 bases to trimming and J lost 2 bases, with 12 bases between them. CDR3 length: 13 residues. Germline loops: CDR1 MNHEY, CDR2 SVGAGI. CDR3 bases: TGTGCCAGCGAGGCGGGCAGAAACTATGGCTACACCTTC. Its protein product is CASEAGRNYGYTF.

The count of this clone is one. The V and J genes are TRBV6-5 and TRBJ2-1; TRBD2 matches 7 bases. CDR1 and CDR2 from the germline V gene are MNHEY and SVGAGI. The CDR3 is made up of 15 amino acids. V lost 11 bases and J lost 4; bases outside the gene matches: 14. CDR3 protein: CAAVSGSGKYNEQFF. CDR3 DNA: TGTGCCGCCGTTTCTGGGAGCGGGAAGTACAATGAGCAGTTCTTC.

The rearrangement joins TRBV7-7 to TRBJ1-3; D not resolved. Germline CDR1 and CDR2: SSHAT and FNYEAQ (reference sequence). The CDR3 runs 16 residues. V was cut by 5 bases and J by 0 bases, with 14 bases left in between. CDR3: CASSPVPLSSGNTIYF. Written as DNA, the CDR3 is TGTGCCAGCAGCCCTGTCCCTCTGAGCTCTGGAAACACCATATATTTT.

The CDR3 DNA is TGTGCCAGCAGCCCCGGGACACTTTACGAGCAGTACTTC. Protein product: CASSPGTLYEQYF. J is TRBJ2-7 and V is TRBV5-6; TRBD1 might be the D (6 bases). Trimming left V 4 bases short and J 4 bases short, with 12 bases between. The germline V gene has CDR1 SGHDT and CDR2 YYEEEE. This CDR3 has 13 residues.

V is TRBV2 and J is TRBJ1-3; weak D call: TRBD1 (5 bases). Germline V gene sequence: CDR1 SNHLY, CDR2 FYNNEI. The CDR3 totals 14 residues. Trimming left V 5 bases short and J 1 base short, with 9 bases between. This CDR3 reads CASSPGTSGNTIYF. In DNA, the CDR3 is TGTGCCAGCAGTCCCGGGACTTCTGGAAACACCATATATTTT.

The chain combines TRBV9 with TRBJ1-1; TRBD1 aligns across 9 bases. V dropped 3 bases and J dropped 3; count of bases not matched to a gene: 3. CDR3 length equals 14 residues. Germline V gene lookup returns CDR1 SGDLS and CDR2 YYNGEE. The chain's CDR3 is CASSADRGDTEAFF. DNA for the CDR3: TGTGCCAGCAGCGCCGACAGGGGGGACACTGAAGCTTTCTTT.

The chain combines TRBV2 with TRBJ2-3, with 8 bases matching TRBD1. Germline V lookup: CDR1 SNHLY, CDR2 FYNNEI. The length of the CDR3 is 16 residues. Losses at the gene ends were 8 bases for V and 4 bases for J; bases not matched to a gene: 14. As DNA, the CDR3 is TGTGCCAGCGCCTTTCAGGGGGCAGGCGCCGCAGATACGCAGTATTTT. It yields the protein CASAFQGAGAADTQYF.

With respect to this clone: One junction end disagrees with the germline gene, perhaps due to a read error. The chain joins TRBV6-5 to TRBJ2-1; D gene unclear. Germline lookup yields CDR1 MNHEY and CDR2 SVGAGI. This CDR3 spans 15 amino acids. Here the CDR3 DNA reads TGTGCCAGCACCCCGAAAGGTCCCCCCAGCGTGGTGCTACTCTTC. This translates into CASTPKGPPSVVLLF.

This clone was seen at least ten times. V is TRBV6-1 and J is TRBJ2-7; the match to TRBD2 covers 12 bases. The CDR3 covers 15 residues. Trimming took 1 base from V and 2 from J; bases not matched to a gene: 0. The germline V gene has CDR1 MNHNS and CDR2 SASEGT. CDR3 residues: CASSEGTSGAYEQYF. CDR3 sequence (DNA): TGTGCCAGCAGTGAAGGGACTAGCGGGGCCTACGAGCAGTACTTC.

This rearrangement joins TRBV6-5 to TRBJ1-2; TRBD1 aligns across 7 bases. Germline-derived CDR1 and CDR2 are MNHEY and SVGAGI. V lost 6 bases to trimming and J lost 8 bases; unmatched junction nucleotides: 3. CDR3 length: 11 residues. CDR3 in amino acids: CASRYRGGYTF. The DNA of the CDR3 is TGTGCCAGCAGGTACAGGGGCGGCTACACCTTC.

This clone was detected only a few times. The chain has TRBV19 and TRBJ1-5; TRBD1 might be the D (5 bases). Germline CDR1 and CDR2: LNHDA and SQIVND (reference sequence). V was pared by 5 bases and J by 0 bases, with 11 bases between. This CDR3 has 15 residues. Here the CDR3 reads CASSQSTVSNQPQHF. The DNA of the CDR3 is TGTGCCAGTAGTCAATCGACAGTTAGCAATCAGCCCCAGCATTTT.

The V call is TRBV5-4, the J call TRBJ2-7; 11 positions agree with TRBD2. Trimming removed 3 bases from V and 5 bases from J; junction bases left unmatched: 4. CDR3 size: 14 residues. Germline lookup yields CDR1 SGHNT and CDR2 YYREEE (reference sequence). CDR3 sequence: CASSSPSGGNEQYF. DNA of the CDR3: TGTGCCAGCAGCTCCCCTAGCGGGGGGAACGAGCAGTACTTC.